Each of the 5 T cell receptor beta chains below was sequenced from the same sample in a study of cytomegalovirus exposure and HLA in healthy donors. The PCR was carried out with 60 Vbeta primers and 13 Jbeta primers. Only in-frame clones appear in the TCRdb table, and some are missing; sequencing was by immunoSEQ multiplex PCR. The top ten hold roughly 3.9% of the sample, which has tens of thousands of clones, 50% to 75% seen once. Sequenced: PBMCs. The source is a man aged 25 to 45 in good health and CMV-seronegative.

CDR3 in amino acids: CASSSDRGYGNTIYF. Written as DNA, the CDR3 is TGTGCCAGCAGCTCGGACAGGGGCTATGGAAACACCATATATTTT. This rearrangement joins TRBV7-2 to TRBJ1-3, with 9 nucleotides matching TRBD1. The CDR3 length is 15 residues. V shed 4 bases and J 3 bases; nucleotides not matched to a gene: 4. Germline CDR1 and CDR2: SGHTA and FQGNSA.

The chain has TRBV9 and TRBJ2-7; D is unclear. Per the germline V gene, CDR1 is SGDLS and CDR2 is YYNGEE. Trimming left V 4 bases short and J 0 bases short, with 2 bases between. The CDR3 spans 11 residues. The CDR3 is CASSLSYEQYF. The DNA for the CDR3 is TGTGCCAGCAGCCTCTCCTACGAGCAGTACTTC.

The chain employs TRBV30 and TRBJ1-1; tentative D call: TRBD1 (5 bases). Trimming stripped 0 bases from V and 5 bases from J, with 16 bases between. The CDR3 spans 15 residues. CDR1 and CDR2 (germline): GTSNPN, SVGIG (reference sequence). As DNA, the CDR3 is TGTGCCTGGAGTGTACATACCGCCGGGGGTACTGAAGCTTTCTTT. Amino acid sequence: CAWSVHTAGGTEAFF.

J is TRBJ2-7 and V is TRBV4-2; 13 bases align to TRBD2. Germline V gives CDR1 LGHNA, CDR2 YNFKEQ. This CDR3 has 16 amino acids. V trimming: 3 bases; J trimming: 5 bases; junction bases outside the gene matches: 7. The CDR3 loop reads CASSQGTSGRADEQYF. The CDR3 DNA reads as TGTGCCAGCAGCCAGGGAACTAGCGGGAGGGCCGACGAGCAGTACTTC.

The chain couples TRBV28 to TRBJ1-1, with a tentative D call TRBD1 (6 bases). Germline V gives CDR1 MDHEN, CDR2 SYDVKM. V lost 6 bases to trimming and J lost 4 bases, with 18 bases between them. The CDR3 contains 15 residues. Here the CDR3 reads CASSPGGGFITEAFF. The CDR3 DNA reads TGTGCCAGCAGCCCTGGGGGGGGCTTTATCACTGAAGCTTTCTTT.